This TCR beta chain derives from a study of radiotherapy plus CTLA-4 blockade in lung cancer. Germline CDR1 reads SGHDN; CDR2 reads FVKESK. This CDR3 has 14 amino acids. V dropped 4 bases and J dropped 6; count of bases not matched to a gene: 7. Study findings and constraints: There was expansion of tumor-derived TCR clones in blood after radiotherapy plus ipilimumab.

TCRdb's copy holds only in-frame clones and misses some; the assay was immunoSEQ multiplex PCR. The table shows 45,000 to 55,000 clones, with 75% to 90% occurring only once. As to this clone: Its antigen is still unknown.

Each patient with chemo-refractory metastatic non-small-cell lung cancer was treated with focal radiation plus CTLA-4 blockade using ipilimumab. V is TRBV14 and J is TRBJ1-1; 8 nucleotides line up with TRBD1. The receptor comes from a human donor with non-small cell lung cancer that progressed on radiotherapy plus ipilimumab. Some clones in this sample may be carry-over from other donors' samples. Sample: peripheral blood, taken from a patient treated with radiotherapy plus ipilimumab. The CDR3 is CASSLTGDLAEAFF. The CDR3 coding sequence is TGTGCCAGCAGCCTGACAGGGGACTTAGCTGAAGCTTTCTTT.